These T cell receptor beta chains were read from a single sample in a study of T cell changes during pregnancy in multiple sclerosis. Sequenced by immunoSEQ multiplex PCR; TCRdb stores in-frame clones only, minus some. This table holds some 47,000 clones, more than 70% found once. The specimen comprised CD8+ T cells from peripheral blood mononuclear cells, sampled after pregnancy. The receptors shown here come from a female donor in good health, enrolled as a control in a pregnancy study. The CDR3 runs from the conserved cysteine through the conserved F or W. Each record gives: CDR3 length, J gene, V gene, D gene, clone size, CDR3 DNA, CDR3 protein. A D gene is named only where the DNA matches it firmly. Size is omitted from some rows. Given values are once, few, many or a class for expanded clones.

CDR3 length: 14; J gene: TRBJ2-2; V gene: TRBV25-1; D gene: TRBD1; clone size: -; CDR3 DNA: TGTGCCAGCGGTGACAGGGGTGGCACCGGGGAGCTGTTTTTT; CDR3 protein: CASGDRGGTGELFF
CDR3 length: 14; J gene: TRBJ2-1; V gene: TRBV28; D gene: TRBD2; clone size: -; CDR3 DNA: TGTGCCAGCAGTGCTCACAAGCGGGGGGGCGGTCAGTTCTTC; CDR3 protein: CASSAHKRGGGQFF
CDR3 length: 14; J gene: TRBJ1-1; V gene: TRBV6-1; D gene: -; clone size: once; CDR3 DNA: TGTGCCAGCAGTGAATACAGAGTGAACACTGAAGCTTTCTTT; CDR3 protein: CASSEYRVNTEAFF
CDR3 length: 15; J gene: TRBJ1-1; V gene: TRBV6-5; D gene: -; clone size: -; CDR3 DNA: TGTGCCAGCAGTTACTCCTTTGGGGGGGGCACTGAAGCTTTCTTT; CDR3 protein: CASSYSFGGGTEAFF
CDR3 length: 14; J gene: TRBJ2-7; V gene: TRBV5-4; D gene: TRBD1; clone size: -; CDR3 DNA: TGTGCCAGCAGCTTGTCGGCCAGGGGGAACGAGCAGTACTTC; CDR3 protein: CASSLSARGNEQYF
CDR3 length: 15; J gene: TRBJ1-3; V gene: TRBV5-4; D gene: TRBD1; clone size: once; CDR3 DNA: TGTGCCAGCAGCTCGACAGGGCCCTCTGGAAACACCATATATTTT; CDR3 protein: CASSSTGPSGNTIYF
CDR3 length: 14; J gene: TRBJ2-7; V gene: TRBV11-3; D gene: -; clone size: -; CDR3 DNA: TGTGCCAGCAGCCCCTCGGCAGGGTCCTACGAGCAGTACTTC; CDR3 protein: CASSPSAGSYEQYF
CDR3 length: 15; J gene: TRBJ2-7; V gene: TRBV7-9; D gene: TRBD1; clone size: -; CDR3 DNA: TGTGCCAGCAGCTTCAGAGACAGGGGGACCTACGAGCAGTACTTC; CDR3 protein: CASSFRDRGTYEQYF
CDR3 length: 15; J gene: TRBJ2-7; V gene: TRBV7-8; D gene: -; clone size: once; CDR3 DNA: TGTGCCAGCAGCTCAAGGACGGTTCAGGGCTACGAGCAGTACTTC; CDR3 protein: CASSSRTVQGYEQYF
CDR3 length: 11; J gene: TRBJ1-4; V gene: TRBV6-6; D gene: -; clone size: -; CDR3 DNA: TGTGCCAGCAGTCAGGGCCCCGGACTGTTTTTT; CDR3 protein: CASSQGPGLFF
CDR3 length: 15; J gene: TRBJ2-7; V gene: TRBV5-1; D gene: -; clone size: -; CDR3 DNA: TGCGCCAGCAAGTTTTCGCCGGAGTCCGGCTACGAGCAGTACTTC; CDR3 protein: CASKFSPESGYEQYF
CDR3 length: 16; J gene: TRBJ2-3; V gene: TRBV11-2; D gene: TRBD1; clone size: -; CDR3 DNA: TGTGCCAGCAGCGCAGAAGGGACAGGGGCGACAGATACGCAGTATTTT; CDR3 protein: CASSAEGTGATDTQYF
CDR3 length: 16; J gene: TRBJ2-7; V gene: TRBV5-4; D gene: TRBD1; clone size: -; CDR3 DNA: TGTGCCAGCAGCTCAACACAGGGGACGACGGCCTACGAGCAGTACTTC; CDR3 protein: CASSSTQGTTAYEQYF
CDR3 length: 17; J gene: TRBJ2-5; V gene: TRBV7-8; D gene: TRBD2; clone size: -; CDR3 DNA: TGTGCCAGCAGCTCAGACCCTAGCGGGGGGGCCCGTGAGACCCAGTACTTC; CDR3 protein: CASSSDPSGGARETQYF
CDR3 length: 17; J gene: TRBJ1-1; V gene: TRBV4-1; D gene: TRBD1; clone size: -; CDR3 DNA: TGCGCCAGCAGCCTCAGGACAGGGGACTTCGGGGACTGGGGAGCTTTCTTT; CDR3 protein: CASSLRTGDFGDWGAFF
CDR3 length: 17; J gene: TRBJ2-1; V gene: TRBV4-3; D gene: TRBD2; clone size: -; CDR3 DNA: TGCGCCAGCAGCCAAGATCTCGGACTAGCGGGGAGGAATGAGCAGTTCTTC; CDR3 protein: CASSQDLGLAGRNEQFF
CDR3 length: 15; J gene: TRBJ2-1; V gene: TRBV28; D gene: TRBD2; clone size: -; CDR3 DNA: TGTGCCAGCAGTTTCCCGGGACTAGCTCTCAATGAGCAGTTCTTC; CDR3 protein: CASSFPGLALNEQFF
CDR3 length: 18; J gene: TRBJ2-1; V gene: TRBV15; D gene: -; clone size: -; CDR3 DNA: TGTGCCACCAGCAAGGGCCTGGGAGTACGGACAGCGGACAATGAGCAGTTCTTC; CDR3 protein: CATSKGLGVRTADNEQFF
CDR3 length: 16; J gene: TRBJ1-5; V gene: TRBV28; D gene: TRBD1; clone size: -; CDR3 DNA: TGTGCCAGCAGTTTACCCCGACAGGGCCACAATCAGCCCCAGCATTTT; CDR3 protein: CASSLPRQGHNQPQHF
CDR3 length: 17; J gene: TRBJ1-2; V gene: TRBV4-3; D gene: -; clone size: -; CDR3 DNA: TGCGCCAGCAGCCAAGGAGGGGGGGGTGGAGTCAAGGATGGCTACACCTTC; CDR3 protein: CASSQGGGGGVKDGYTF
CDR3 length: 14; J gene: TRBJ1-5; V gene: TRBV6-1; D gene: -; clone size: -; CDR3 DNA: TGTGCCAGCAGTGACCGGACCGGGAGTCAGCCCCAGCATTTT; CDR3 protein: CASSDRTGSQPQHF
CDR3 length: 15; J gene: TRBJ1-6; V gene: TRBV7-3; D gene: TRBD1; clone size: -; CDR3 DNA: TGTGCCAGCAGCTTGCAAGGGACAGGAAATTCACCCCTCCACTTT; CDR3 protein: CASSLQGTGNSPLHF
CDR3 length: 14; J gene: TRBJ1-1; V gene: TRBV7-8; D gene: TRBD1; clone size: -; CDR3 DNA: TGTGCCAGCAGCTTAGATGACAGGGACGCTGAAGCTTTCTTT; CDR3 protein: CASSLDDRDAEAFF
CDR3 length: 14; J gene: TRBJ1-1; V gene: TRBV11-2; D gene: TRBD1; clone size: -; CDR3 DNA: TGTGCCAGCAGCGCCAGACAGGGAGACACTGAAGCTTTCTTT; CDR3 protein: CASSARQGDTEAFF
CDR3 length: 14; J gene: TRBJ2-3; V gene: TRBV28; D gene: TRBD2; clone size: -; CDR3 DNA: TGTGCCAGCAGCCCTAGCGGGGCAGGAGATACGCAGTATTTT; CDR3 protein: CASSPSGAGDTQYF
CDR3 length: 15; J gene: TRBJ2-1; V gene: TRBV9; D gene: -; clone size: -; CDR3 DNA: TGTGCCAGCAGCTCCGGAGGGAGCTCCTACAATGAGCAGTTCTTC; CDR3 protein: CASSSGGSSYNEQFF
CDR3 length: 14; J gene: TRBJ1-2; V gene: TRBV4-2; D gene: -; clone size: -; CDR3 DNA: TGTGCCAGCAGCGTCCAGGGGACCGACTATGGCTACACCTTC; CDR3 protein: CASSVQGTDYGYTF
CDR3 length: 14; J gene: TRBJ1-1; V gene: TRBV19; D gene: -; clone size: -; CDR3 DNA: TGTGCCAGTAGTATTGCACAGGCGAGCACTGAAGCTTTCTTT; CDR3 protein: CASSIAQASTEAFF
CDR3 length: 13; J gene: TRBJ1-1; V gene: TRBV28; D gene: -; clone size: -; CDR3 DNA: TGTGCCAGCAGTTTATCCGTGAACACTGAAGCTTTCTTT; CDR3 protein: CASSLSVNTEAFF
CDR3 length: 15; J gene: TRBJ1-2; V gene: TRBV7-9; D gene: -; clone size: -; CDR3 DNA: TGTGCCAGCAGTGATACAGGAGAATATGACTATGGCTACACCTTC; CDR3 protein: CASSDTGEYDYGYTF
CDR3 length: 13; J gene: TRBJ2-5; V gene: TRBV5-1; D gene: -; clone size: -; CDR3 DNA: TGCGCCAGCAGCCCAGGGGGGCAAGAGACCCAGTACTTC; CDR3 protein: CASSPGGQETQYF
CDR3 length: 13; J gene: TRBJ2-5; V gene: TRBV15; D gene: -; clone size: -; CDR3 DNA: TGTGCCACCAGCAGAGATCTATTAGAGACCCAGTACTTC; CDR3 protein: CATSRDLLETQYF
CDR3 length: 17; J gene: TRBJ1-2; V gene: TRBV4-1; D gene: -; clone size: -; CDR3 DNA: TGCGCCAGCAGCCCCACCGGGGAGGGTGCTGCTAACTATGGCTACACCTTC; CDR3 protein: CASSPTGEGAANYGYTF
CDR3 length: 13; J gene: TRBJ2-2; V gene: TRBV29-1; D gene: -; clone size: -; CDR3 DNA: TGCAGCGCGACAGGGGAGGGCACCGGGGAGCTGTTTTTT; CDR3 protein: CSATGEGTGELFF
CDR3 length: 13; J gene: TRBJ2-2; V gene: TRBV30; D gene: -; clone size: -; CDR3 DNA: TGTGCCTGGAGTGTGGACAGCACCGGGGAGCTGTTTTTT; CDR3 protein: CAWSVDSTGELFF
CDR3 length: 15; J gene: TRBJ2-5; V gene: TRBV6-5; D gene: -; clone size: -; CDR3 DNA: TGTGCCAGCAGTTACCTGGGGACTGACCAAGAGACCCAGTACTTC; CDR3 protein: CASSYLGTDQETQYF
CDR3 length: 19; J gene: TRBJ2-3; V gene: TRBV7-8; D gene: TRBD2; clone size: -; CDR3 DNA: TGTGCCAGCAGCTTAGTGCCCCCCGGACTAGCGGGGTGGGCAGATACGCAGTATTTT; CDR3 protein: CASSLVPPGLAGWADTQYF
CDR3 length: 13; J gene: TRBJ1-5; V gene: TRBV7-6; D gene: -; clone size: -; CDR3 DNA: TGTGCCAGCAGCTTAAACAAGGGAGCGCCCCAGCATTTT; CDR3 protein: CASSLNKGAPQHF
CDR3 length: 13; J gene: TRBJ2-7; V gene: TRBV4-3; D gene: TRBD1; clone size: -; CDR3 DNA: TGCGCCAGCAGCCAAGGACAGGGCGGCGAGCAGTACTTC; CDR3 protein: CASSQGQGGEQYF
CDR3 length: 13; J gene: TRBJ1-5; V gene: TRBV6-1; D gene: TRBD1; clone size: once; CDR3 DNA: TGTGCCAGCCACCGGGACAGGGGCCAGCCCCAGCATTTT; CDR3 protein: CASHRDRGQPQHF
CDR3 length: 13; J gene: TRBJ2-5; V gene: TRBV2; D gene: -; clone size: -; CDR3 DNA: TGTGCCAGCGAACCAGGGTTGGGGGAGACCCAGTACTTC; CDR3 protein: CASEPGLGETQYF
CDR3 length: 17; J gene: TRBJ2-2; V gene: TRBV7-2; D gene: TRBD2; clone size: -; CDR3 DNA: TGTGCCAGCAGCTTAGTCCTAGCGGGTCTTGATACCGGGGAGCTGTTTTTT; CDR3 protein: CASSLVLAGLDTGELFF
CDR3 length: 12; J gene: TRBJ2-7; V gene: TRBV27; D gene: -; clone size: -; CDR3 DNA: TGTGCCAGCAGAGGCAGGTCCTACGAGCAGTACTTC; CDR3 protein: CASRGRSYEQYF
CDR3 length: 14; J gene: TRBJ2-3; V gene: TRBV5-1; D gene: TRBD1; clone size: -; CDR3 DNA: TGCGCCAGCAGCCGGGACAGGGTAGGGGATACGCAGTATTTT; CDR3 protein: CASSRDRVGDTQYF
CDR3 length: 18; J gene: TRBJ2-6; V gene: TRBV7-8; D gene: -; clone size: -; CDR3 DNA: TGTGCCAGCAGCCCCCCGGACAGTTCACCCTCTGGGGCCAACGTCCTGACTTTC; CDR3 protein: CASSPPDSSPSGANVLTF
CDR3 length: 15; J gene: TRBJ1-1; V gene: TRBV13; D gene: -; clone size: -; CDR3 DNA: TGTGCCAGCAGCCAAACCGAAGGGGGAATCCCTGAAGCTTTCTTT; CDR3 protein: CASSQTEGGIPEAFF
CDR3 length: 13; J gene: TRBJ2-2; V gene: TRBV29-1; D gene: -; clone size: -; CDR3 DNA: TGCAGCGTTGAGAGGAGGGAAGCCGGGGAGCTGTTTTTT; CDR3 protein: CSVERREAGELFF
CDR3 length: 12; J gene: TRBJ2-5; V gene: TRBV13; D gene: -; clone size: -; CDR3 DNA: TGTGCCAGCAGCTCCAGAGGGGAGACCCAGTACTTC; CDR3 protein: CASSSRGETQYF
CDR3 length: 12; J gene: TRBJ1-1; V gene: TRBV2; D gene: -; clone size: -; CDR3 DNA: TGTGCCAGCAGGGTCAGGGGAGCTGAAGCTTTCTTT; CDR3 protein: CASRVRGAEAFF
CDR3 length: 16; J gene: TRBJ2-1; V gene: TRBV14; D gene: TRBD2; clone size: -; CDR3 DNA: TGTGCCAGCAGCCCTTCCGGGACTAGATATAACAATGAGCAGTTCTTC; CDR3 protein: CASSPSGTRYNNEQFF
CDR3 length: 15; J gene: TRBJ2-5; V gene: TRBV28; D gene: TRBD2; clone size: -; CDR3 DNA: TGTGCCAGCAGGCCACGGGGGGGGAAGGAAGAGACCCAGTACTTC; CDR3 protein: CASRPRGGKEETQYF
CDR3 length: 16; J gene: TRBJ1-5; V gene: TRBV2; D gene: TRBD1; clone size: -; CDR3 DNA: TGTGCCAGCAGGGAGGGGGACAGGGGGAACAATCAGCCCCAGCATTTT; CDR3 protein: CASREGDRGNNQPQHF